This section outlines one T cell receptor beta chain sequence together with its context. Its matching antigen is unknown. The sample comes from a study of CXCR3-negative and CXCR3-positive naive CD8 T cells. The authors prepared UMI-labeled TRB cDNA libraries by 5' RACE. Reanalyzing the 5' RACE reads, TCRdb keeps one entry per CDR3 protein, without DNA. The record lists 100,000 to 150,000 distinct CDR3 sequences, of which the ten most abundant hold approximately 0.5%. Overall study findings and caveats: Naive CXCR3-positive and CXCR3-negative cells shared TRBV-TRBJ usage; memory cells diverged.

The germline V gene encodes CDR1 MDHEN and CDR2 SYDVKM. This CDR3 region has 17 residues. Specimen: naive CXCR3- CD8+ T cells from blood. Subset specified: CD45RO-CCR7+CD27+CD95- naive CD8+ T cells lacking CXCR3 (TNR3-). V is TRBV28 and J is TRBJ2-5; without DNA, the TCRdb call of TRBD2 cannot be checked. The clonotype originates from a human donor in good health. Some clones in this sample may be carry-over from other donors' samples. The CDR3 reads CASSARIPPRGQETQYF.